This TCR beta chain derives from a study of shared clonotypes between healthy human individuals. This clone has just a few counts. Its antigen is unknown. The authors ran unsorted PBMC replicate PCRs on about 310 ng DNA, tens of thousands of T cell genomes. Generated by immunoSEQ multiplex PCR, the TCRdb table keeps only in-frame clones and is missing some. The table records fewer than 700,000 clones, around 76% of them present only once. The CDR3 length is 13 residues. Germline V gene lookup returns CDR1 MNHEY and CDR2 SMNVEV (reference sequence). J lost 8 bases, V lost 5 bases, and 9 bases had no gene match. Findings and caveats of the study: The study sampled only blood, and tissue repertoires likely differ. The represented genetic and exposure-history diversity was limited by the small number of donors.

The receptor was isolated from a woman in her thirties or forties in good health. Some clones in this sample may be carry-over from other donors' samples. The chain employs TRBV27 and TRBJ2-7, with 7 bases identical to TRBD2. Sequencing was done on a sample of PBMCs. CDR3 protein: CASSPPERGKQYF. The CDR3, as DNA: TGTGCCAGCAGTCCACCCGAGCGGGGTAAGCAGTACTTC.